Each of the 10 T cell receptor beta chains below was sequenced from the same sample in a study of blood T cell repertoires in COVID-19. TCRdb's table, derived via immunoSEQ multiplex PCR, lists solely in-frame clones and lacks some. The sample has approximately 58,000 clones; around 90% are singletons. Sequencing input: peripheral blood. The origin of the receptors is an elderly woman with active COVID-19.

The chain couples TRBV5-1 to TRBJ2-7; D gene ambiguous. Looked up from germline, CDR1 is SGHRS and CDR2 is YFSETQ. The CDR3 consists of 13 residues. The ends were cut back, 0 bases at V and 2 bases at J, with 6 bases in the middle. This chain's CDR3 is CASSLGPTYEQYV. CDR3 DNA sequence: TGCGCCAGCAGCTTGGGGCCCACCTACGAGCAGTACGTC.

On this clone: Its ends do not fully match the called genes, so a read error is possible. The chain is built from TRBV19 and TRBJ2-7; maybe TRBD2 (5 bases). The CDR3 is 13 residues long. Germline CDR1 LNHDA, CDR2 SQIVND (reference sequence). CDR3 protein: CASSIGTGLPFDF. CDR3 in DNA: TGTGCCAGTAGTATAGGGACTGGATTACCCTTCGACTTC.

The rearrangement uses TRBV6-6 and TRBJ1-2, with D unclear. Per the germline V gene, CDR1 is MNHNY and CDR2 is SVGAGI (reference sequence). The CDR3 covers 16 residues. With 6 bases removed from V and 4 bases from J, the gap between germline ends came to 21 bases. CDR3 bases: TGTGCCAGCAGCCCCTCGGCTTCGGGAACCATCTATGGCTACACCTTC. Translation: CASSPSASGTIYGYTF.

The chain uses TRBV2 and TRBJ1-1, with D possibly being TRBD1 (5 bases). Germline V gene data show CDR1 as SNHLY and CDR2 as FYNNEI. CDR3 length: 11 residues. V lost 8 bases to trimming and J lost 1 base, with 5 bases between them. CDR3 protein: CASDRNTEAFF. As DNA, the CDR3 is TGTGCCAGCGACAGGAACACTGAAGCTTTCTTT.

In DNA, the CDR3 is TGCAGCGTTATGAGTTCTGGGGCCAACGTCCTGACTTTC. Translated, it gives CSVMSSGANVLTF. The chain has TRBV29-1 and TRBJ2-6; D is uncertain. V dropped 5 bases and J dropped 1 base, with 6 bases sitting between them. The CDR3 is made up of 13 amino acids. Germline assignment: CDR1 SQVTM and CDR2 ANQGSEA.

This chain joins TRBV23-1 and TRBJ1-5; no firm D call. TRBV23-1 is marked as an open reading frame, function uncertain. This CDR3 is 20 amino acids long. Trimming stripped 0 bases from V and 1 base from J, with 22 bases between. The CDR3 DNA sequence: TGCGCCAGCAGTCAATCGTCTCGAAAATCTGGCAGGAAAAGCAATCAGCCCCAGCATTTT. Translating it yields CASSQSSRKSGRKSNQPQHF.

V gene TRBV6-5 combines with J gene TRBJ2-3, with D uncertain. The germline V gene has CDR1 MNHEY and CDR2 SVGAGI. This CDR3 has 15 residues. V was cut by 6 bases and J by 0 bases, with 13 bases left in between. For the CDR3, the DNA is TGTGCCAGCAGGACAACAAGGCCTAGCACAGATACGCAGTATTTT. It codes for CASRTTRPSTDTQYF.

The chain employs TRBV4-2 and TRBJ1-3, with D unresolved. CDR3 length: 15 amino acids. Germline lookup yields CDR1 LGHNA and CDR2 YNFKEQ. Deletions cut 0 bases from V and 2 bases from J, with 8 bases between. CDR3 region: CASSQEGGTGNTIYF. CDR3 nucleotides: TGTGCCAGCAGCCAAGAGGGAGGGACTGGAAACACCATATATTTT.

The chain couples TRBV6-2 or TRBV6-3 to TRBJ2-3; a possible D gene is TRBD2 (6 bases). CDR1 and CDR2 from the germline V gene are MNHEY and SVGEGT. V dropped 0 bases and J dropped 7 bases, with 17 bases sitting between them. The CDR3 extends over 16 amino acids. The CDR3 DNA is TGTGCCAGCAGTTACTCTCCGGGACTCCTTTCAAATACGCAGTATTTT. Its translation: CASSYSPGLLSNTQYF.

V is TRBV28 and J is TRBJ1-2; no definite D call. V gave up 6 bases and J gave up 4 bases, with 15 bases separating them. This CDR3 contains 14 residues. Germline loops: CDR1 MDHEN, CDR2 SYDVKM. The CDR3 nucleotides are TGTGCCAGCAGCCCGGACCGGCGGGCCTATGGCTACACCTTC. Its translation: CASSPDRRAYGYTF.